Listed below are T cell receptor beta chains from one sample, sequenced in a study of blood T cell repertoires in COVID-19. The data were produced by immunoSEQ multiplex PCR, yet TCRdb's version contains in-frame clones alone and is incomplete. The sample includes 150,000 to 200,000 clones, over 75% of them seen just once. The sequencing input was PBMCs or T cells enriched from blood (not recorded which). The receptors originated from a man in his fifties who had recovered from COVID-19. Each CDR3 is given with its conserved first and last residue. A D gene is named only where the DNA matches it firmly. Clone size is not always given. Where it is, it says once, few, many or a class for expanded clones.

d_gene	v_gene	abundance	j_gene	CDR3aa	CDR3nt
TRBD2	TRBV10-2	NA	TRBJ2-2	CASSVAGGPNTGELFF	TGCGCCAGCAGTGTAGCGGGAGGGCCGAACACCGGGGAGCTGTTTTTT
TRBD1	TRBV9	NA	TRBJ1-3	CASSAQQGAGGNTIYF	TGTGCCAGCAGCGCTCAACAGGGGGCGGGTGGAAACACCATATATTTT
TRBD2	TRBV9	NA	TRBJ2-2	CASSVVRGGLAGTGELFF	TGTGCCAGCAGCGTAGTGAGAGGGGGACTAGCGGGCACCGGGGAGCTGTTTTTT
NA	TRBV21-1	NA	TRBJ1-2	CASSKGGGAGGYTF	TGTGCCAGCAGCAAAGGCGGGGGGGCCGGTGGCTACACCTTC
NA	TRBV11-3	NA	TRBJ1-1	CASSRSSRDTEAFF	TGTGCCAGCAGCCGGTCCAGTCGGGACACTGAAGCTTTCTTT
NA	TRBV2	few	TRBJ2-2	CASSEARGELFF	TGTGCCAGCAGTGAGGCCCGCGGGGAGCTGTTTTTT
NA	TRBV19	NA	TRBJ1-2	CASSTRQFYGYTF	TGTGCCAGTAGTACCCGACAGTTCTATGGCTACACCTTC
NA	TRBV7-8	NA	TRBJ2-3	CASSSQVADTQYF	TGTGCCAGCAGCTCCCAGGTCGCAGATACGCAGTATTTT
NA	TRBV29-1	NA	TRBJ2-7	CSVVARPSYEQYF	TGCAGCGTTGTTGCCAGGCCCTCCTACGAGCAGTACTTC
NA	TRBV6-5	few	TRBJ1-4	CASSLEAGNEKLFF	TGTGCCAGCAGTCTAGAGGCAGGGAATGAAAAACTGTTTTTT
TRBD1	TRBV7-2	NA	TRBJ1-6	CASSLTGGDNSPLHF	TGTGCCAGCAGCTTGACAGGGGGAGATAATTCACCCCTCCACTTT
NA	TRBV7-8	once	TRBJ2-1	CASSLARVSDEQFF	TGTGCCAGCAGCTTAGCGAGGGTAAGCGATGAGCAGTTCTTC
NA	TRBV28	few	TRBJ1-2	CASSPTGSQAGYTF	TGTGCCAGCAGCCCTACAGGGAGTCAGGCTGGCTACACCTTC
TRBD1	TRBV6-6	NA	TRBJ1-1	CASSGTGVTEAFF	TGTGCCAGCAGCGGGACAGGGGTCACTGAAGCTTTCTTT
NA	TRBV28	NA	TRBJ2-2	CASSRGTVETGELFF	TGTGCCAGCAGCCGCGGGACAGTGGAGACCGGGGAGCTGTTTTTT
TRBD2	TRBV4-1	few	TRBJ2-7	CASSQSSGGALSYEQYF	TGCGCCAGCAGCCAGAGTAGCGGGGGGGCCCTGAGCTACGAGCAGTACTTC
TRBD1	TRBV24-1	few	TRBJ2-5	CATSDHTGTGGIWSETQYF	TGTGCCACCAGTGATCACACCGGGACAGGGGGGATTTGGTCAGAGACCCAGTACTTC
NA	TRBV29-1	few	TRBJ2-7	CSVDSGDAYEQYF	TGCAGCGTTGACTCGGGGGACGCCTACGAGCAGTACTTC
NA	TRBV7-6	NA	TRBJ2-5	CASSQKKGPQETQYF	TGTGCCAGCAGTCAAAAAAAGGGGCCCCAAGAGACCCAGTACTTC
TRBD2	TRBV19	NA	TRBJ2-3	CASSRTSGSVADTQYF	TGTGCCAGTAGTAGGACTAGCGGGAGTGTGGCAGATACGCAGTATTTT
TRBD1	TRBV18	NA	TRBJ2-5	CASSPLPGGSRETQYF	TGTGCCAGCTCACCACTCCCAGGGGGCTCACGAGAGACCCAGTACTTC
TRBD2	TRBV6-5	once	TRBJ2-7	CASSRGGQEEQYF	TGTGCCAGCAGTCGGGGGGGGCAGGAGGAGCAGTACTTC
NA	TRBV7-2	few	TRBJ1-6	CASSPQISPLHF	TGTGCCAGCAGCCCACAGATCTCACCCCTCCACTTT
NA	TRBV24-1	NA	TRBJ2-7	CATSAAGTYEQYF	TGTGCCACCAGTGCCGCCGGGACCTACGAGCAGTACTTC
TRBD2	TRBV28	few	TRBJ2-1	CASSLTSVKNEQFF	TGTGCCAGCAGCTTGACTAGCGTTAAGAATGAGCAGTTCTTC
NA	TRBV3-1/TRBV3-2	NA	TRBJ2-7	CASSQDTRFYEQYF	TGTGCCAGCAGCCAAGACACTAGATTTTACGAGCAGTACTTC
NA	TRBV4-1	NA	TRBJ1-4	CASSQDEGEYEKLFF	TGCGCCAGCAGCCAAGACGAGGGGGAATATGAAAAACTGTTTTTT
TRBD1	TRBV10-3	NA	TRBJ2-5	CAISGGTDQETQYF	TGTGCCATCAGTGGGGGGACAGACCAAGAGACCCAGTACTTC
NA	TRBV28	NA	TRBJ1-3	CASSTGQGNTIYF	TGTGCCAGCAGTACCGGACAGGGAAACACCATATATTTT
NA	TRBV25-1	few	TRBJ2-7	CASISGRAYEQYF	TGTGCCAGCATTTCGGGCAGGGCCTACGAGCAGTACTTC
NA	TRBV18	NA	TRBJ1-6	CASSPTRGSSYNSPLHF	TGTGCCAGCTCACCGACCCGGGGAAGCTCCTATAATTCACCCCTCCACTTT
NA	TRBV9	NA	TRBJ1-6	CASSLNSAGADSPLHF	TGTGCCAGCAGCCTGAATTCGGCAGGGGCCGATTCACCCCTCCACTTT
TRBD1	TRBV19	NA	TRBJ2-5	CASSIYISGTGAETQYF	TGTGCCAGTAGTATATATATCTCCGGGACAGGCGCGGAGACCCAGTACTTC
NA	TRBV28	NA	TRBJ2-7	CASSFPFYEQYF	TGTGCCAGCAGTTTCCCGTTCTACGAGCAGTACTTC
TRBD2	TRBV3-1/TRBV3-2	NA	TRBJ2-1	CASSQISRGAYNEQFF	TGTGCCAGCAGCCAGATTAGTCGGGGGGCCTACAATGAGCAGTTCTTC
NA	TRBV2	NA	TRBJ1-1	CASRGLEAFF	TGTGCCAGCAGGGGACTTGAAGCTTTCTTT
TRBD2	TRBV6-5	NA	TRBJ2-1	CASRPTGGPYNEQFF	TGTGCCAGCAGACCAACGGGAGGGCCGTACAATGAGCAGTTCTTC
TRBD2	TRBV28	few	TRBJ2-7	CASSRLAAGNPRQYF	TGTGCCAGCAGTCGACTAGCCGCCGGGAACCCTAGGCAGTACTTC
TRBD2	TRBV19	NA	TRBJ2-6	CASSPSGFSGANVLTF	TGTGCCAGTAGCCCTAGCGGCTTTTCTGGGGCCAACGTCCTGACTTTC
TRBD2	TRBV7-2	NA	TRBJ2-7	CASSSSGGAYEQYF	TGTGCCAGCAGCTCTAGCGGGGGGGCCTATGAGCAGTACTTC
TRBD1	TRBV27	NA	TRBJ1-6	CASSPDRTGGRANSPLHF	TGTGCCAGCAGTCCAGACAGGACAGGAGGGAGAGCGAATTCACCCCTCCACTTT
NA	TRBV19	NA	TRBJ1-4	CASSPVRGQREKLFF	TGTGCCAGTAGCCCAGTCCGAGGGCAGCGTGAAAAACTGTTTTTT
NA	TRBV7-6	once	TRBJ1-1	CASSLGQGNTEAFF	TGTGCCAGCAGCTTAGGTCAGGGGAACACTGAAGCTTTCTTT
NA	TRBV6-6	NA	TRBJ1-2	CASSPSRTGPNYGYTF	TGTGCCAGCAGCCCGAGCCGAACAGGGCCTAACTATGGCTACACCTTC
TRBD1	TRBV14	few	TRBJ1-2	CASSQIQGYGYTF	TGTGCCAGCAGCCAGATACAGGGGTATGGCTACACCTTC
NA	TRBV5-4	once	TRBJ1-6	CASSDRSSYNSPLHF	TGTGCCAGCAGCGACAGGAGTTCCTATAATTCACCCCTCCACTTT
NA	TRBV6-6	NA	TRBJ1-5	CASSLVEPQHF	TGTGCCAGCAGTCTCGTAGAGCCCCAGCATTTT
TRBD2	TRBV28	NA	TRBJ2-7	CASSLGLDYEQYF	TGTGCCAGCAGTCTGGGACTAGACTACGAGCAGTACTTC
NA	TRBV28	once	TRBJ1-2	CASSSDSRTVSRYYGYTF	TGTGCCAGCAGTTCTGATTCCAGGACAGTATCGCGGTACTATGGCTACACCTTC
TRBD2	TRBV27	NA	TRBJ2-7	CASSFVAGGAYEQYF	TGTGCCAGCAGTTTTGTAGCGGGGGGAGCCTACGAGCAGTACTTC
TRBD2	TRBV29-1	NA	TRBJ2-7	CSVEHGGRDEQYF	TGCAGCGTAGAGCACGGGGGGAGGGACGAGCAGTACTTC
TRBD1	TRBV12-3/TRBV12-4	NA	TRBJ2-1	CASSRGQGYEQFF	TGTGCCAGCAGCCGGGGACAGGGCTATGAGCAGTTCTTC
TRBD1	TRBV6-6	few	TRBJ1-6	CASSKIPGQGVPTYNSPLHF	TGTGCCAGCAGCAAGATACCGGGACAGGGGGTCCCGACCTATAATTCACCCCTCCACTTT
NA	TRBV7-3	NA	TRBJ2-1	CASSSPGLRNEQFF	TGTGCCAGCAGCTCACCGGGACTCCGTAATGAGCAGTTCTTC
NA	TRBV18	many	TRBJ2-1	CASSPLRRGPSSYNEQFF	TGTGCCAGCTCACCACTAAGGAGGGGGCCGAGCTCCTACAATGAGCAGTTCTTC
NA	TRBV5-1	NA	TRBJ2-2	CASSLGQNTGELFF	TGCGCCAGCAGCTTGGGTCAGAACACCGGGGAGCTGTTTTTT
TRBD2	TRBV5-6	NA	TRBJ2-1	CASSPLTSGSSNEQFF	TGTGCCAGCAGCCCTCTAACTAGCGGGAGTAGCAATGAGCAGTTCTTC
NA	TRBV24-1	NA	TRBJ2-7	CATSDFGGRPYEQYF	TGTGCCACCAGTGATTTCGGGGGTCGTCCCTACGAGCAGTACTTC
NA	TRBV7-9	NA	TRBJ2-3	CASSDRTDMQYF	TGTGCCAGCAGCGACCGCACAGATATGCAGTATTTT
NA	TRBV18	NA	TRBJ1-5	CASSLDEVVAPQHF	TGTGCCAGCTCACTTGACGAGGTTGTCGCGCCCCAGCATTTT